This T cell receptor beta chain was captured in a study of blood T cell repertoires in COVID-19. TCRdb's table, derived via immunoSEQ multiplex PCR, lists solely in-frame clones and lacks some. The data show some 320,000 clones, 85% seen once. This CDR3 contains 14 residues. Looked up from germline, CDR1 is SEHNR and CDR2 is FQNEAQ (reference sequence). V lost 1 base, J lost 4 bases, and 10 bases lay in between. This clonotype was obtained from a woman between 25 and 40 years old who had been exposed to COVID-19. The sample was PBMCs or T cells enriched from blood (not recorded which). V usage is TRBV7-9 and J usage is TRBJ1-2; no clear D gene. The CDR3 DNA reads TGTGCCAGCAGCTTAGTAGGCGGAATCTATGGCTACACCTTC. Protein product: CASSLVGGIYGYTF.